The rows below give T cell receptor beta chains drawn from one sample of a study of blood T cell repertoires in COVID-19. Repertoires were generated with immunoSEQ multiplex PCR, while TCRdb's copy carries only in-frame clones and drops some. Altogether about 150,000 clones are present, 80% to 90% being singletons, with the ten largest covering approximately 15%. Material: peripheral blood. The receptors were sampled from a woman in her thirties or forties with acute or convalescent COVID-19. Both conserved end residues are part of each CDR3. A D gene is named only where the DNA matches it firmly. The size of a clone is reported for some rows only, either as once, few or many, or as a class for expanded clones.

cdr3_length,clone_size,j_call,v_call,d_call,cdr3_aa,cdr3_nt
16,.,TRBJ2-1,TRBV5-1,TRBD2,CASSLTSGTLYNEQFF,TGCGCCAGCAGCTTGACTAGCGGGACCCTTTACAATGAGCAGTTCTTC
15,.,TRBJ1-4,TRBV5-1,TRBD1,CASSLSGQGNEKLFF,TGCGCCAGCAGCTTGTCTGGACAGGGGAATGAAAAACTGTTTTTT
13,.,TRBJ1-2,TRBV10-3,.,CAISETGSGGYTF,TGTGCCATCAGTGAAACGGGAAGCGGTGGCTACACCTTC
14,.,TRBJ2-2,TRBV30,TRBD2,CAWSVAGGPRELFF,TGTGCCTGGAGTGTGGCGGGAGGACCCCGGGAGCTGTTTTTT
14,.,TRBJ1-1,TRBV15,.,CATSRVVTGGEAFF,TGTGCCACCAGCAGAGTAGTGACGGGGGGTGAAGCTTTCTTT
15,.,TRBJ1-1,TRBV5-6,.,CASSPEGGPNTEAFF,TGTGCCAGCAGCCCTGAAGGAGGACCAAACACTGAAGCTTTCTTT
14,.,TRBJ2-1,TRBV11-3,TRBD1,CASSLKQGPNEQFF,TGTGCCAGCAGCTTAAAACAGGGGCCTAATGAGCAGTTCTTC
17,once,TRBJ2-2,TRBV4-1,.,CASRQAPGRSVVGELFF,TGCGCCAGCAGACAAGCCCCAGGGCGGAGTGTTGTTGGGGAGCTGTTTTTT
13,.,TRBJ2-7,TRBV28,TRBD1,CASGDREPYEQYF,TGTGCCAGCGGGGACAGGGAACCCTACGAGCAGTACTTC
15,.,TRBJ2-1,TRBV6-5,TRBD2,CASSSELAGLREQFF,TGTGCCAGCAGTTCTGAACTAGCGGGGCTACGGGAGCAGTTCTTC
15,.,TRBJ2-7,TRBV29-1,.,CSVRESVGGYNEQYF,TGCAGCGTCAGGGAGTCCGTAGGGGGATATAACGAGCAGTACTTC
14,.,TRBJ1-2,TRBV11-1,.,CASSQNAGSYGYTF,TGTGCCAGCAGCCAAAACGCGGGGTCCTATGGCTACACCTTC
16,.,TRBJ2-3,TRBV5-1,.,CASSLGGRSPADTQYF,TGCGCCAGCAGCTTGGGTGGGAGAAGCCCTGCAGATACGCAGTATTTT
14,.,TRBJ2-1,TRBV5-1,.,CASSPGEGYNEQFF,TGCGCCAGCAGCCCGGGAGAGGGGTACAATGAGCAGTTCTTC
16,.,TRBJ1-6,TRBV14,TRBD1,CASSRGTTGGLSPLHF,TGTGCCAGCAGCCGCGGGACGACAGGGGGCCTTTCACCCCTCCACTTT
16,.,TRBJ1-6,TRBV5-1,.,CASSSAPGASNSPLHF,TGCGCCAGCAGCTCGGCCCCTGGGGCTTCCAATTCACCCCTCCACTTT
15,once,TRBJ1-4,TRBV11-2,TRBD1,CASSLRGDPNEKLFF,TGTGCCAGCAGCCTCAGGGGGGACCCTAATGAAAAACTGTTTTTT